The sequence of this T cell receptor (beta chain) was determined in a study of blood T cell repertoires in COVID-19. The method was immunoSEQ multiplex PCR; TCRdb's version includes in-frame clones alone and lacks a portion of them. Among around 200,000 clones listed, approximately 85% were seen once. The CDR3 is 14 residues long. The germline V gene encodes CDR1 MNHEY and CDR2 SVGAGI. V dropped 2 bases and J dropped 4 bases, with 11 bases sitting between them. Adults between about 18 and 89 years of age took part from 20 to 25 US areas. The receptor's source is a man between 35 and 55 years old who had recovered from COVID-19. The J gene is TRBJ1-1, the V gene TRBV6-5; tentatively, D is TRBD1 (6 bases). Sequencing used PBMCs or T cells enriched from blood (not recorded which). DNA for the CDR3: TGTGCCAGCAGTTACCAAGGGGGTGTCACTGAAGCTTTCTTT. It yields the protein CASSYQGGVTEAFF.